This T cell receptor beta chain is drawn from a study of beta chain features in type 1 diabetes. Investigators reverse transcribed all isolated RNA, so they sequenced expressed TCRB transcripts. Sequencing used immunoSEQ multiplex PCR; TCRdb keeps in-frame clones, though not all of them. The sample shows nearly 700,000 clones, around an eighth of them seen only once. General study results and limits: People with Type 1 diabetes carried modestly yet significantly shorter TCRB CDR3s in all four CD4+ subsets.

The authors took one heparinised blood draw, averaging about 120 mL, from each donor. This clone showed up just a few times. The antigen is unknown. Germline values: CDR1 MGHRA, CDR2 YSYEKL. Losses at the gene ends were 1 base for V and 5 bases for J; bases not matched to a gene: 4. The CDR3 runs 16 residues. The receptor was derived from a man in his late teens or twenties with type 1 diabetes. The specimen was naive CD4+ T cells from blood. The V and J genes are TRBV4-1 and TRBJ1-6; 8 nucleotides line up with TRBD1. The CDR3 DNA is TGCGCCAGCAGCCAAGGACGGGACAGGAATAATTCACCCCTCCACTTT. Translation: CASSQGRDRNNSPLHF.